Listed here are 5 T cell receptor beta chains from one sample, sequenced in a study of vaccination effects on CD4 cells after COVID-19. CD4+ T cells specific for antigen were expanded with viral peptide pools by the ViraFEST assay before sequencing. Isolation of CD4+ T cells took place after less than twelve days of culture. Vaccine administered to participants consisted of two doses of either BNT162b2 or mRNA-1273. These receptors are not linked to any known antigen. Sequenced by immunoSEQ multiplex PCR; TCRdb stores in-frame clones only, minus some. The table has about 29,000 clones, roughly four fifths seen once. Sequencing used CD4+ T cells from PBMCs cultured with HCoV-OC43 spike peptides, obtained after COVID-19 vaccination. Indicated subset: HCoV-OC43 spike overlapping peptide pool stimulation. The receptors originated from a human donor who received a COVID-19 vaccine.

This chain connects TRBV5-1 to TRBJ1-1, with a possible D match to TRBD1 (6 bases). The length of the CDR3 is 16 residues. Looked up from germline, CDR1 is SGHRS and CDR2 is YFSETQ. V lost 7 bases and J lost 1, with 20 bases in between. Written as DNA, the CDR3 is TGCGCCAGCTGGGTTACCCGGGACACGAAGAACACTGAAGCTTTCTTT. It encodes CASWVTRDTKNTEAFF.

Here the CDR3 DNA reads TGTGCCAGTGGGCAGGGCGAAAAACTGTTTTTT. Its translation is CASGQGEKLFF. J is TRBJ1-4 and V is TRBV19; D possibly corresponds to TRBD1 (5 bases). V dropped 8 bases and J dropped 8 bases, with 9 bases sitting between them. This CDR3 is built from 11 residues. The germline gives CDR1 LNHDA, CDR2 SQIVND (reference sequence).

The sample holds one count of this clone. The rearrangement joins TRBV5-4 to TRBJ2-7; D gene uncertain. The CDR3 consists of 13 residues. The germline V and J ends were trimmed by 1 base and 1 base, with 6 bases remaining between them. Germline assignment: CDR1 SGHNT and CDR2 YYREEE (reference sequence). CDR3 nucleotide sequence: TGTGCCAGCAGCTTGAGCGAATCCTACGAGCAGTACTTC. This translates into CASSLSESYEQYF.

The chain employs TRBV7-2 and TRBJ2-3; 9 positions agree with TRBD2. This CDR3 comprises 15 residues. Trimming at V came to 4 bases and at J to 2 bases, leaving 4 bases not matched to a gene. Germline V gene data show CDR1 as SGHTA and CDR2 as FQGNSA. The CDR3 DNA reads TGTGCCAGCAGCTCGCGGGGGGGTTTCACAGATACGCAGTATTTT. This sequence encodes CASSSRGGFTDTQYF.

The chain carries TRBV5-1 and TRBJ1-3, with 7 bases aligning to TRBD1. This CDR3 has 15 amino acids. The germline V gene has CDR1 SGHRS and CDR2 YFSETQ. V shed 5 bases and J 2 bases; nucleotides not matched to a gene: 7. In DNA form, the CDR3 reads TGCGCCAGCAGGATAGACGGACAGGCTGGAAACACCATATATTTT. Translated, it gives CASRIDGQAGNTIYF.